This T cell receptor beta chain was recovered during a study of metastatic and nonmetastatic thyroid tumors. Study-level findings and limits: When malignant thyroid tumors were compared with benign nodules, TCR beta diversity was reportedly significantly higher in the malignant tumors. This held in both blood and tumor samples.

The V end lost 4 bases, the J end lost 4 bases, and 15 bases lay between the germline ends. The CDR3 covers 15 residues. Germline assignment: CDR1 MDHEN and CDR2 SYDVKM. The entire patient cohort was treatment-naive prior to thyroid surgery. TCRdb re-clonotyped the PCR reads via MiXCR. The data contain 22,000 or so clones, about 22% of them singletons. By its share, this clone is medium-sized (0.01 to 0.1%). No antigen is known for it. Sequencing input: tumor tissue. The sequence was collected from a female donor with papillary thyroid cancer or a benign thyroid nodule (not recorded which). Some clones in this sample may be carry-over from other donors' samples. V usage is TRBV28 and J usage is TRBJ2-3, with unresolved D. The CDR3 here is CASSSPPSMSDTQYF. For the CDR3, the DNA is TGTGCCAGCAGTTCCCCCCCCTCGATGTCAGATACGCAGTATTTT.